This T cell receptor beta chain was identified in a study of blood T cell repertoires in COVID-19. Turning to the study itself: COVID-19 samples, acute and convalescent, were from the United States, Italy and Spain. Nucleic acid was either cDNA or gDNA, and it came from T cells, B-cell-depleted T cells, or PBMCs.

As originally analysed: Estimates of nucleated cell counts were drawn from the amplification of reference gene primers. Clones were sequenced by immunoSEQ multiplex PCR, and TCRdb holds only the in-frame ones, with some missing. The DNA gave D and trimming, while V, J and clone size come from that table. The sample lists 220,000 or so clones; more than 65% were seen once. V lost 4 bases to trimming and J lost 6 bases; unmatched junction nucleotides: 9. Germline CDR1 SGHDT, CDR2 YYEEEE. The CDR3 extends over 15 amino acids. This sequence was found in an elderly woman with acute or convalescent COVID-19. The specimen sequenced was peripheral blood. The chain recombines TRBV5-6 with TRBJ2-2, with 7 bases aligning to TRBD1. The CDR3 reads CASSRTETGPGELFF. The CDR3 nucleotides read TGTGCCAGCAGCCGGACCGAGACAGGGCCCGGGGAGCTGTTTTTT.